This section outlines one TCR beta chain sequence together with its context. The data were taken from a study of blood T cell repertoires in COVID-19. Background on the study: Acute and convalescent COVID-19 samples came from the United States, Italy and Spain. Sources were T cells, B-cell-depleted T cells, or PBMCs; the material itself was cDNA or gDNA.

CDR3 size: 16 residues. V was shortened by 2 bases and J by 0 bases, with 14 bases between the two germline ends. CDR1 and CDR2 (germline): SGHKS, YYEKEE (reference sequence). In the authors' methods: The authors estimated nucleated cell counts from reference gene primer amplification. Profiled with immunoSEQ multiplex PCR; TCRdb holds only in-frame clones, not every one. Clone size and the V and J calls come from that table; the DNA yielded D and trimming. This table holds 53,000 or so clones, 77% found once. The chain uses TRBV5-5 and TRBJ1-2; D is unclear. This TCR was sampled from an older man with active or convalescent COVID-19. Sequenced material: peripheral blood. The CDR3 spells CASSLLAATTNYGYTF. As DNA, the CDR3 is TGTGCCAGCAGCTTATTGGCAGCCACTACTAACTATGGCTACACCTTC.